This T cell receptor beta chain was retrieved from a study of response to subunit inactivated influenza vaccine. Study-wide findings and caveats: Each seasonal flu vaccination may recruit only limited new T cells, authors suggested.

Via MiXCR, TCRdb re-called the RT-PCR reads, giving one row per CDR3 protein. The sample lists approximately 500,000 distinct CDR3 sequences; under 30% were seen once. V lost 3 bases and J 7 bases, leaving 16 bases between the germline ends. The CDR3 has 15 residues. A few counts support this clonotype. Its antigen is not identified. These data were also reused for a study on T cells expressing NK-cell markers. Turning to that study: The cDNA for TCR beta came from 5'RACE template switching with UMIs. With respect to HCMV, seven of the eight sequenced donors were seropositive, and one was seronegative.

The chain carries TRBV12-3 or TRBV12-4 and TRBJ2-1; D gene unclear. The sequence was obtained from a man in his forties or fifties who received an inactivated influenza vaccine. The specimen was CD4+ T cells sorted from PBMCs, collected about 13 days after vaccination. CDR3 coding DNA: TGTGCCAGCAGTTTGGGATTTGCGAATGAAAATGAGCAGTTCTTC. Encoded protein: CASSLGFANENEQFF.